The 28 T cell receptor beta chains below all came from one sample that was sequenced in a study of OX40 agonist ivuxolimab in advanced cancers. Sequencing used immunoSEQ multiplex PCR; TCRdb keeps in-frame clones, though not all of them. This table holds over 65,000 clones, roughly 88% found once. The sequencing used CD4+ or CD8+ T cells sorted from blood, collected in a trial of the OX40 agonist ivuxolimab. These receptors came from an adult with an advanced solid tumor such as melanoma, head and neck, liver or kidney cancer.

This clone was observed a few times. The chain has TRBV10-3 and TRBJ1-5, with 7 bases fitting TRBD1. The V gene end was trimmed by 8 bases and the J gene end by 0 bases; junction bases not matched to a gene: 7. Germline V gene lookup returns CDR1 ENHRY and CDR2 SYGVKD. This CDR3 comprises 15 residues. The CDR3 DNA reads TGTGCCATCCGGACAGGCGCGGATAGCAATCAGCCCCAGCATTTT. Its translation is CAIRTGADSNQPQHF.

The rearrangement joins TRBV5-1 to TRBJ1-4; D is unresolved. The CDR3 is made up of 15 amino acids. Trimming took 2 bases from V and 5 from J, leaving 13 bases between them. Germline values: CDR1 SGHRS, CDR2 YFSETQ. The DNA for the CDR3 is TGCGCCAGCAGCTTTTTTGGTCAGAGGAATGAAAAACTGTTTTTT. Its translation is CASSFFGQRNEKLFF.

The chain carries TRBV5-5 and TRBJ2-7; the D gene is possibly TRBD1 (5 bases). Trimming shortened V by 0 bases and J by 0 bases, and 10 bases separated the two germline ends. CDR1 SGHKS and CDR2 YYEKEE come from the germline V gene (reference sequence). This CDR3 has 15 amino acids. CDR3 sequence: CASSLEGSSSYEQYF. The DNA for the CDR3 is TGTGCCAGCAGCTTGGAGGGGTCTAGCTCCTACGAGCAGTACTTC. Filled out from reference TRBV5-5 and TRBJ2-7, the complete variable domain reads DAGVTQSPTHLIKTRGQQVTLRCSPISGHKSVSWYQQVLGQGPQFIFQYYEKEERGRGNFPDRFSARQFPNYSSELNVNALLLGDSALYLCASSLEGSSSYEQYFGPGTRLTVT.

The V and J genes are TRBV14 and TRBJ1-1; D remains ambiguous. The CDR3 has 13 amino acids. Germline CDR1 reads SGHDN; CDR2 reads FVKESK. V lost 1 base and J 10 bases, leaving 13 bases between the germline ends. The CDR3 DNA reads TGTGCCAGCAGCCAAGCCTTGGGGTTGGGAGCTTTCTTT. Its translation is CASSQALGLGAFF.

The chain links TRBV10-1 to TRBJ2-3; 7 positions agree with TRBD1. Unmatched junction bases numbered 9, after V lost 4 bases and J lost 5 bases. The germline V gene has CDR1 WNHNN and CDR2 SYGVQD (reference sequence). CDR3 length equals 15 residues. The CDR3 spells CASSGGQLEGDTQYF. The CDR3 DNA reads as TGCGCCAGCAGTGGGGGACAGTTAGAGGGAGATACGCAGTATTTT.

This chain connects TRBV28 to TRBJ2-7; unclear D gene. Per the germline V gene, CDR1 is MDHEN and CDR2 is SYDVKM. Trimming cost V 5 bases and J 5 bases, with 13 bases left between them. This CDR3 has 13 residues. The CDR3 nucleotides are TGTGCCAGCAGTGTTGTTAGGGTCGACGAGCAGTACTTC. This codes for CASSVVRVDEQYF.

The chain carries TRBV7-8 and TRBJ1-2; TRBD1 agrees at 11 bases. There are 14 residues in the CDR3. The V and J ends lost 5 bases and 8 bases, in that order; junction bases with no gene match: 7. Germline-derived CDR1 and CDR2 are SGHVS and FQNEAQ. CDR3 sequence: CASSPGQGDYGYTF. The CDR3 DNA is TGTGCCAGCAGCCCGGGACAGGGGGATTACGGCTACACCTTC.

This chain joins TRBV11-3 and TRBJ2-5; 7 bases are a match to TRBD1. Near its end, the DNA agrees better with TRBJ2-7, so the J call may be wrong. This CDR3 comprises 17 residues. Germline CDR1 SGHNT, CDR2 YENEEA. CDR3 sequence: CASSLDQGPGGSYEQYF. The CDR3 DNA is TGTGCCAGCAGCTTAGATCAGGGGCCAGGGGGTTCGTACGAGCAGTACTTC.

The rearrangement uses TRBV4-3 and TRBJ2-1, with a tentative D call TRBD2 (6 bases). CDR1 is LGHNA and CDR2 is YSLEER in the germline V gene. The CDR3 is 15 residues long. The germline V and J ends were trimmed by 4 bases and 0 bases, with 10 bases remaining between them. This CDR3 is CASSRERASYNEQFF. CDR3 nucleotides: TGCGCCAGCAGCCGCGAGCGGGCCTCCTACAATGAGCAGTTCTTC.

The chain couples TRBV19 to TRBJ2-1, with 12 bases that match TRBD2. The CDR3 is 16 residues long. V was clipped by 4 bases and J by 2 bases; unmatched bases: 3. Germline values: CDR1 LNHDA, CDR2 SQIVND (reference sequence). The CDR3 nucleotides read TGTGCCAGTAGTAGGACTAGCGGGACGACCTACAATGAGCAGTTCTTC. It translates to CASSRTSGTTYNEQFF.

Only a few counts were recorded for this clone. The chain carries TRBV21-1 and TRBJ2-4. TRBV21-1 is described as a pseudogene. The length of the CDR3 is 15 residues. Here the CDR3 DNA reads TGTGCCAGCAGTATGCCGTGGTCTGCCAAAAACATTCAGTACTTC. This encodes CASSMPWSAKNIQYF.

The chain combines TRBV5-1 with TRBJ1-1; no definite D call. Deletions cut 4 bases from V and 4 bases from J, with 11 bases between. There are 13 residues in the CDR3. The germline gives CDR1 SGHRS, CDR2 YFSETQ. CDR3 sequence reads: CASSPTDFTEAFF. CDR3 coding DNA: TGCGCCAGCAGCCCAACAGATTTCACTGAAGCTTTCTTT.

The chain recombines TRBV18 with TRBJ2-7; TRBD1 matches at 9 bases. The germline gives CDR1 KGHSH, CDR2 LQKENI. The J segment lost 5 bases and the V segment lost 5 bases, leaving 13 bases of the junction unmatched. CDR3 length equals 16 residues. The CDR3 is CASSSTTGTGNNEQYF. CDR3 coding DNA: TGTGCCAGCTCATCCACTACCGGGACAGGGAACAACGAGCAGTACTTC. Full variable domain (missing parts from reference TRBV18 and TRBJ2-7): NAGVMQNPRHLVRRRGQEARLRCSPMKGHSHVYWYRQLPEEGLKFMVYLQKENIIDESGMPKERFSAEFPKEGPSILRIQQVVRGDSAAYFCASSSTTGTGNNEQYFGPGTRLTVT.

The chain carries TRBV7-8 and TRBJ2-7, with 10 bases lining up with TRBD2. With 5 bases clipped from V and 1 base from J, the junction kept 5 bases outside the gene matches. The length of the CDR3 is 15 residues. Germline V CDR1 and CDR2: SGHVS, FQNEAQ. The CDR3, as DNA: TGTGCCAGCAGCGGCAGCGGGAGGGTATCCTACGAGCAGTACTTC. Translation: CASSGSGRVSYEQYF.

The chain joins TRBV11-2 to TRBJ2-7; perhaps TRBD2 as D (5 bases). Germline V gene sequence: CDR1 SGHAT, CDR2 FQNNGV. The CDR3 has 16 residues. The V gene lost 5 bases and the J gene lost 0 bases, with 17 bases spanning the gap. The CDR3 nucleotides are TGTGCCAGCAGCAAGCTACGCGGGCGGAGCTCCTACGAGCAGTACTTC. This translates into CASSKLRGRSSYEQYF.

This clone was detected once. This sequence joins TRBV4-3 and TRBJ2-7, with 13 bases matching TRBD2. The CDR3 runs 14 residues. With 4 bases clipped from V and 6 bases from J, the junction kept 3 bases outside the gene matches. Germline V gene lookup returns CDR1 LGHNA and CDR2 YSLEER. The chain's CDR3 is CASSLGLAGAEQYF. The CDR3 DNA sequence: TGCGCCAGCAGCCTAGGACTAGCGGGAGCCGAGCAGTACTTC.

The rearrangement joins TRBV2 to TRBJ1-1; possible D gene TRBD1, 6 bases. Germline V CDR1 and CDR2: SNHLY, FYNNEI. The V end was cut by 7 bases, the J end by 3 bases, with 15 bases between. This CDR3 has 14 residues. CDR3 amino acids: CASTTEGVHTEAFF. In nucleotides, the CDR3 is TGTGCCAGCACTACCGAGGGGGTACACACTGAAGCTTTCTTT.

The chain recombines TRBV6-1 with TRBJ2-4; D is uncertain. Germline V lookup: CDR1 MNHNS, CDR2 SASEGT. The CDR3 has 15 residues. V lost 1 base and J lost 0, with 7 bases in between. CDR3: CASSEGGIAKNIQYF. CDR3 DNA sequence: TGTGCCAGCAGTGAAGGGGGTATAGCCAAAAACATTCAGTACTTC.

The chain carries TRBV6-6 and TRBJ2-5; 7 nucleotides match TRBD2. Unmatched junction bases numbered 6, after V lost 6 bases and J lost 2 bases. This CDR3 comprises 14 residues. The V gene's germline CDR1 is MNHNY and CDR2 SVGAGI (reference sequence). The DNA for the CDR3 is TGTGCCAGCAGACGGGGGACTACTCAAGAGACCCAGTACTTC. It specifies CASRRGTTQETQYF.

The chain couples TRBV7-2 to TRBJ2-2; TRBD2 aligns across 11 bases. With V trimmed by 6 bases and J by 5 bases, 5 bases remained unmatched. Looked up from germline, CDR1 is SGHTA and CDR2 is FQGNSA. The CDR3 extends over 15 amino acids. CDR3 region: CASRSGTSGTGELFF. Here the CDR3 DNA reads TGTGCCAGCAGATCAGGGACTAGCGGAACCGGGGAGCTGTTTTTT.

This chain joins TRBV7-9 and TRBJ1-1; TRBD1 matches at 7 bases. The CDR3 sequence is 13 residues long. Germline trimming cut 5 bases from V and 4 bases from J; bases unmatched to any gene: 4. Germline V gene lookup returns CDR1 SEHNR and CDR2 FQNEAQ (reference sequence). DNA for the CDR3: TGTGCCAGCAGCATCGACAGGGCCACTGAAGCTTTCTTT. Translated: CASSIDRATEAFF. The entire variable domain, with the rest obtained from reference TRBV7-9 and TRBJ1-1, is as follows: DTGVSQNPRHKITKRGQNVTFRCDPISEHNRLYWYRQTLGQGPEFLTYFQNEAQLEKSRLLSDRFSAERPKGSFSTLEIQRTEQGDSAMYLCASSIDRATEAFFGQGTRLTVV.

The V and J genes are TRBV4-2 and TRBJ2-3, with D tentatively TRBD2 (5 bases). Trimming removed 4 bases from V and 2 bases from J, with 13 bases in between. This CDR3 region has 15 residues. Germline CDR1 and CDR2: LGHNA and YNFKEQ. The CDR3 protein is CASSRGLEPTDTQYF. The CDR3 DNA reads TGTGCCAGCAGCCGAGGACTGGAACCCACAGATACGCAGTATTTT.

The chain joins TRBV28 to TRBJ1-1, with 8 bases identical to TRBD1. CDR3 length: 14 amino acids. Germline assignment: CDR1 MDHEN and CDR2 SYDVKM. J was trimmed by 0 bases and V by 6 bases; bases with no gene match: 3. CDR3 region: CASRQGAMNTEAFF. DNA of the CDR3: TGTGCCAGCAGGCAGGGGGCAATGAACACTGAAGCTTTCTTT.

The chain combines TRBV10-2 with TRBJ2-5, with TRBD2 as a possible D gene (6 bases). Per germline, CDR1 WSHSY and CDR2 SAAADI. The CDR3 length is 13 residues. Trimming removed 6 bases from V and 1 base from J, with 9 bases in between. The CDR3 DNA reads TGCGCCAGCAGGACTAGTAGCCAAGAGACCCAGTACTTC. It codes for CASRTSSQETQYF.

The chain couples TRBV7-3 to TRBJ2-5, with 8 bases that match TRBD1. The germline CDR1 and CDR2 sequences are SGHTA and FQGTGA. This CDR3 spans 15 amino acids. V shed 1 base and J 2 bases; nucleotides not matched to a gene: 3. CDR3 protein: CASSLMGDRQETQYF. DNA for the CDR3: TGTGCCAGCAGCTTAATGGGGGACAGGCAAGAGACCCAGTACTTC. Variable domain in full (rest from reference TRBV7-3 and TRBJ2-5): GAGVSQTPSNKVTEKGKYVELRCDPISGHTALYWYRQSLGQGPEFLIYFQGTGAADDSGLPNDRFFAVRPEGSVSTLKIQRTERGDSAVYLCASSLMGDRQETQYFGPGTRLLVL.

This clone was seen a handful of times. The chain couples TRBV6-1 to TRBJ2-3; D unresolved. V lost 1 base to trimming and J lost 4 bases, with 6 bases between them. Germline CDR1 is MNHNS and CDR2 is SASEGT. CDR3 length equals 13 residues. In DNA, the CDR3 is TGTGCCAGCAGTGAAGAAAGGGCAGATACGCAGTATTTT. It translates to CASSEERADTQYF.

The chain couples TRBV5-1 to TRBJ1-2, with TRBD1 identical over 10 bases. This CDR3 is 15 amino acids long. The V gene's germline CDR1 is SGHRS and CDR2 YFSETQ. V shed 3 bases, J shed 8 bases, and the junction held 10 bases outside the gene matches. CDR3 loop: CASSSTGTGVLGYTF. CDR3 in DNA: TGCGCCAGCAGCTCCACCGGGACAGGGGTTCTCGGCTACACCTTC.

This chain uses TRBV19 with TRBJ1-2; D not certain. Germline V CDR1 and CDR2: LNHDA, SQIVND (reference sequence). Trimming shortened V by 4 bases and J by 3 bases, and 6 bases separated the two germline ends. The length of the CDR3 is 12 residues. The CDR3 loop is CASSSRDYGYTF. The CDR3 DNA reads as TGTGCCAGTAGTAGCCGGGACTATGGCTACACCTTC.